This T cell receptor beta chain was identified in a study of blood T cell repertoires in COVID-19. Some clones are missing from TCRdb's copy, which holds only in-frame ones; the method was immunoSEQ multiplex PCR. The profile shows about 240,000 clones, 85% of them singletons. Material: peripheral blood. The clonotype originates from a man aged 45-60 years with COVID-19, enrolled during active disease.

CDR3 in amino acids: CASSFLQGTYEQYF. The CDR3 DNA reads as TGTGCCAGCAGCTTCCTACAGGGGACCTACGAGCAGTACTTC. The chain is built from TRBV5-6 and TRBJ2-7; 7 bases map to TRBD1. In germline, CDR1 is SGHDT, CDR2 YYEEEE. The V gene end was trimmed by 2 bases and the J gene end by 2 bases; junction bases not matched to a gene: 4. The CDR3 extends over 14 amino acids.